This T cell receptor beta chain was obtained from a study of T cell repertoires in cytomegalovirus infection. This clonotype has more than one count but fewer than ten. Its antigen is unknown. CDR1 is SGHTA, CDR2 FQGNSA, per germline. V shed 0 bases and J shed 2 bases, with 11 bases lying between them. The CDR3 length is 15 residues. TCRdb itself ran the reads through MiXCR, one entry per CDR3 protein. Of 570,000 or so distinct CDR3 sequences in the sample, almost 40% were seen once. The material sequenced was cultured PBMCs, taken from culture after CMV antigen stimulation. V and J are TRBV7-2 and TRBJ2-7; D ambiguous. The receptor was derived from a human donor in good health (CMV status not recorded). Some clones in this sample may be carry-over from other donors' samples. The CDR3 protein is CASSLAPGLTYEQYF. The CDR3 DNA is TGTGCCAGCAGCTTAGCGCCGGGCCTCACCTACGAGCAGTACTTC.